In its sample, the clone carrying this TCR beta chain was seen once. This sample was included in a study of blood T cell repertoires in COVID-19. Study details: Some COVID-19 samples were acute and others convalescent; all came from the United States, Italy and Spain. Sources were T cells, B-cell-depleted T cells, or PBMCs; the material itself was cDNA or gDNA.

Under the authors' procedure: Scientists estimated how many nucleated cells there were by amplifying reference gene primers. The data were produced by immunoSEQ multiplex PCR, yet TCRdb's version contains in-frame clones alone and is incomplete. V, J and clone size are taken as reported in that table, and D and trimming were inferred from the DNA itself. The data contain 250,000 to 300,000 clones, about 90% of them singletons. Seattle researchers signed up patients amid active infection and tracked them longitudinally. The CDR3 sequence is 16 residues long. CDR1 is MNHEY, CDR2 SVGAGI, per germline. V was pared by 2 bases and J by 4 bases, with 14 bases between.

The clonotype comes from a woman between 25 and 40 years old with COVID-19, enrolled during active disease. Sequenced sample: peripheral blood. V is TRBV6-5 and J is TRBJ2-2; D might be TRBD1 (5 bases). The CDR3 reads CASSYTTVTTTGELFF. In DNA, the CDR3 is TGTGCCAGCAGTTACACGACAGTGACGACCACCGGGGAGCTGTTTTTT.